A selection of T cell receptor beta chains follows, all from one sample in a study of T cell responses to AZD1222 COVID-19 vaccine. Repertoires were generated with immunoSEQ multiplex PCR, while TCRdb's copy carries only in-frame clones and drops some. The sample holds 84,000 or so clones, approximately 88% seen once. Source: peripheral blood, taken on day 0 of AZD1222 vaccination. These receptors originate from an adult in good health. CDR3s include the opening cysteine and the closing phenylalanine or tryptophan. The D gene is left open where the match is weak. Size values are once, few and many counts, or a class for expanded clones, and some rows have none.

J gene | clone size | D gene | V gene | CDR3 DNA | CDR3 protein
TRBJ1-5 | NA | NA | TRBV15 | TGTGCCACCAGCTTGGGGACGTATAGCAATCAGCCCCAGCATTTT | CATSLGTYSNQPQHF
TRBJ2-2 | NA | TRBD2 | TRBV7-2 | TGTGCCAGCAGCTCCCGGACTAGCGGGAACACCGGGGAGCTGTTTTTT | CASSSRTSGNTGELFF
TRBJ2-1 | few | NA | TRBV7-9 | TGTGCCAGCAGCCGCCGGACAGTTAGAGTTAACCTGCACAATGAGCAGTTCTTC | CASSRRTVRVNLHNEQFF
TRBJ1-1 | once | TRBD1 | TRBV27 | TGTGCCAGCAGATGGGACAGGGGGGCCCTGAACACTGAAGCTTTCTTT | CASRWDRGALNTEAFF
TRBJ2-5 | NA | NA | TRBV7-2 | TGTGCCAGCAGCTTAGCGGCGAATTTACAAGAGACCCAGTACTTC | CASSLAANLQETQYF
TRBJ1-3 | NA | NA | TRBV7-2 | TGTGCCAGCAGCTTGATTGAGGCGGGAATTTTATATTTT | CASSLIEAGILYF
TRBJ2-2 | NA | TRBD2 | TRBV6-2/TRBV6-3 | TGTGCCAGCAGTTACTCGAGATCTGGGGGTCTAGCGGGAATCGGGGAGCTGTTTTTT | CASSYSRSGGLAGIGELFF
TRBJ2-2 | NA | TRBD2 | TRBV5-4 | TGTGCCAGCAGCTTGAAACTGACTAGCGGAACAACCGGGGAGCTGTTTTTT | CASSLKLTSGTTGELFF
TRBJ2-3 | NA | TRBD2 | TRBV27 | TGTGCCAGCAGTTTACTAGCGGGAGTCAGCACAGATACGCAGTATTTT | CASSLLAGVSTDTQYF
TRBJ2-1 | once | TRBD1 | TRBV2 | TGTGCCAGCAGTCCGGACAGGGGGATGGGGAATGAGCAGTTCTTC | CASSPDRGMGNEQFF
TRBJ2-5 | NA | TRBD1 | TRBV6-1 | TGTGCCAGCAGTGAGATTTCCGGGACAGGGGCCAAAGAGACCCAGTACTTC | CASSEISGTGAKETQYF
TRBJ2-1 | NA | NA | TRBV5-1 | TGCGCCAGCAGCTTGGTGGTACAGGACAATGAGCAGTTCTTC | CASSLVVQDNEQFF
TRBJ1-2 | NA | NA | TRBV11-2 | TGTGCCAGCAGCCCCCCAACAGGCCCCCCTTTGTTTGGCTACACCTTC | CASSPPTGPPLFGYTF
TRBJ1-4 | NA | TRBD1 | TRBV9 | TGTGCCAGCAGCACTTCGACAGGGGTTAATGAAAAACTGTTTTTT | CASSTSTGVNEKLFF
TRBJ1-1 | NA | NA | TRBV7-8 | TGTGCCAGCAGCTTAGCGCGGACCGTGAACACTGAAGCTTTCTTT | CASSLARTVNTEAFF
TRBJ2-1 | NA | NA | TRBV21-1 | TGTGCCAGCAGCTCCCCGCAAGACAATAGGACCCCGTATCTTAACAATGAGCAGTTCTTC | CASSSPQDNRTPYLNNEQFF
TRBJ1-1 | once | NA | TRBV7-9 | TGTGCCGGAGATAGAGCCGCTCTAGCTTTCTTT | CAGDRAALAFF
TRBJ2-7 | once | TRBD2 | TRBV13 | TGTGCCAGCAGCTCCCTATCTTTAGCGGGAGGGGTAAATTTACGCTACGAGCAGTACTTC | CASSSLSLAGGVNLRYEQYF
TRBJ1-6 | NA | TRBD1 | TRBV6-1 | TGTGCCAGCAGTGGGACAGGGGACCATCACAATTCACCCCTCCACTTT | CASSGTGDHHNSPLHF
TRBJ1-5 | NA | NA | TRBV2 | TGTGCCAGCAGTGACATGCCCGTCCGCGGCCAGCCCCAGCATTTT | CASSDMPVRGQPQHF
TRBJ2-2 | NA | NA | TRBV6-5 | TGTGCCAGCAGTTACTTCGGGGCCGGGGAGCTGTTTTTT | CASSYFGAGELFF
TRBJ1-5 | NA | NA | TRBV10-3 | TGTGCCATCAGTGCCCAGGGGACTAGCAATCAGCCCCAGCATTTT | CAISAQGTSNQPQHF
TRBJ2-7 | NA | NA | TRBV4-1 | TGCGCCAGCAGCCAAGAACGGCAGTCCCAGACCCGGTCTTACGAGCAGTACTTC | CASSQERQSQTRSYEQYF
TRBJ1-5 | NA | NA | TRBV7-2 | TGTGCCAGCAGCTTAGTACAGAATCAGCCCCAGCATTTT | CASSLVQNQPQHF
TRBJ1-1 | NA | NA | TRBV6-5 | TGTGCCAGCAGTTTCTGGGGGGCCTCTGAAGCTTTCTTT | CASSFWGASEAFF
TRBJ2-3 | NA | TRBD2 | TRBV11-3 | TGTGCCAGCAGCTTAGGGACTAGCGGGATTAAAGGACCCCCCACAGATACGCAGTATTTT | CASSLGTSGIKGPPTDTQYF
TRBJ2-1 | NA | TRBD2 | TRBV28 | TGTGCCAGCAGTTTAGGGCTAGCGGGAGTCAATGAGCAGTTCTTC | CASSLGLAGVNEQFF
TRBJ2-1 | few | NA | TRBV3-1/TRBV3-2 | TGTGCCAGCAGCCAAGATCTTACGGAGACCTCCTACAATGAGCAGTTCTTC | CASSQDLTETSYNEQFF
TRBJ1-1 | NA | NA | TRBV9 | TGTGCCAGCAGCGTAGGGGGAAACAGGGTCGAGAACACTGAAGCTTTCTTT | CASSVGGNRVENTEAFF
TRBJ2-1 | NA | TRBD2 | TRBV14 | TGTGCCAGCAGCCACCCACCGGGGACTAGCGGCAGCTCCTACAATGAGCAGTTCTTC | CASSHPPGTSGSSYNEQFF
TRBJ2-1 | NA | TRBD2 | TRBV9 | TGTGCCAGCAGCGTAGTTGGGACGGGAGGTCTGAATGAGCAGTTCTTC | CASSVVGTGGLNEQFF
TRBJ1-5 | NA | TRBD1 | TRBV2 | TGTGCCAGCAGTCCGACAGGGGGCTGGAATCAGCCCCAGCATTTT | CASSPTGGWNQPQHF
TRBJ2-7 | NA | NA | TRBV28 | TGTGCCAGCAGTTTAGAGGGGGGTGTCTACGAGCAGTACTTC | CASSLEGGVYEQYF
TRBJ2-4 | once | NA | TRBV7-2 | TGTGCCAGCAGCTCGGACCTCACACTCATTCAGTACTTC | CASSSDLTLIQYF
TRBJ2-1 | few | NA | TRBV3-1/TRBV3-2 | TGTGCCAGCGGCTCTAGCGCCCACAATGAGCAGTTCTTC | CASGSSAHNEQFF
TRBJ1-1 | few | NA | TRBV3-1/TRBV3-2 | TGTGCCAGCAGCCTCGGAGGCGGACTCACTGAAGCTTTCTTT | CASSLGGGLTEAFF
TRBJ2-7 | few | TRBD1 | TRBV9 | TGTGCCAGCAGCGTAGGACAGGGGTGGCCCTACGAGCAGTACTTC | CASSVGQGWPYEQYF